This TCR beta chain derives from a study of CD8 T cells in ankylosing spondylitis. Study-wide results and caveats: A motif in TCR beta, a set of about 8 highly homologous variants, appeared characteristic of ankylosing spondylitis blood.

About this clonotype: Its antigen is unidentified.

TCRdb itself ran the 5' RACE reads through MiXCR, one entry per CDR3 protein. The table records about 750,000 distinct CDR3 sequences, around 17% of them present only once. V lost 0 bases and J lost 5, with 6 bases in between. Germline assignment: CDR1 SGDLS and CDR2 YYNGEE. This CDR3 comprises 13 residues. Input material: blood, either unsorted or a sorted T cell fraction (not recorded which). This chain links TRBV9 with TRBJ1-5, with D unclear. The clonotype originates from a male donor with ankylosing spondylitis. CDR3 DNA: TGTGCCAGCAGCGTAGATCTGGATCAGCCCCAGCATTTT. It encodes CASSVDLDQPQHF. The full variable domain, its missing parts supplied by reference TRBV9 and TRBJ1-5, is DSGVTQTPKHLITATGQRVTLRCSPRSGDLSVYWYQQSLDQGLQFLIQYYNGEERAKGNILERFSAQQFPDLHSELNLSSLELGDSALYFCASSVDLDQPQHFGDGTRLSIL.